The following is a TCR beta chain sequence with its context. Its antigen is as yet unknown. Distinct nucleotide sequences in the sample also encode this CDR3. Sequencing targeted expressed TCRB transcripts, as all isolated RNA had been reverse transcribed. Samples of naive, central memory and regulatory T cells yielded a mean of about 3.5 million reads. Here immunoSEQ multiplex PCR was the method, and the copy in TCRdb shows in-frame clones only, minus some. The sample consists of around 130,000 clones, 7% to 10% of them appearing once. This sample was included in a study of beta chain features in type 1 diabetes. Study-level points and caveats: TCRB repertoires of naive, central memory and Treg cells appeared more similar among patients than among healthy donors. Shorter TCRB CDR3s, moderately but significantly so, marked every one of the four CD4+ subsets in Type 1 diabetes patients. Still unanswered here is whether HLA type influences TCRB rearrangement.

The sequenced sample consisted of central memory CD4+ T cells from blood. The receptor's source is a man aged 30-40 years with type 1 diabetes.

Here the CDR3 DNA reads TGTGCCAGCAGCGGACAGCTTAGCACAGATACGCAGTATTTT. Protein product: CASSGQLSTDTQYF. The chain couples TRBV28 to TRBJ2-3, with D perhaps TRBD1 (6 bases). CDR1 and CDR2 from the germline V gene are MDHEN and SYDVKM. This CDR3 region has 14 residues. With 6 bases removed from V and 0 bases from J, the gap between germline ends came to 10 bases.